This TCR gamma chain was obtained from a study of Vδ1+ human thymocytes. Broader study findings: Thymic delta-chain repertoires held roughly 20% Vdelta2 sequences and few Vdelta3, despite high sort purity. Thymic TRG and TRD repertoires appeared highly polyclonal, with Gaussian CDR3 length distributions. TRD repertoires were essentially private, unlike widely shared TRG clonotypes.

The germline V gene has CDR1 VTNTFY and CDR2 YDVSTARD (reference sequence). After removal of 0 bases from V and 2 bases from J, the junction contained 6 bases not matched to a gene. The length of the CDR3 is 16 residues. Extracted RNA was reverse transcribed into cDNA. CDR3 amplicons came from multiplex PCR with pooled V-gene forward and constant-region reverse primers. TCRdb re-processed the multiplex PCR reads using CATT. Of some 37,000 gamma-chain clones in the sample, about 19% were seen once. A remark on this clone: Its specificity is unknown.

Thymocytes were sorted as CD3+ TCRVdelta1+ TCRVdelta2- after alphabeta T cell depletion. The rearrangement links TRGV3 to TRGJP2. Source material: Vdelta1+ gamma-delta thymocytes from the thymus. The subset denotes: FACS-sorted CD3+ TCRalphabeta- TCRVdelta1+ TCRVdelta2- thymocytes. The clonotype comes from a girl under two years old who had congenital heart surgery. The CDR3 bases are TGTGCCACCTGGGACAGGCAGAGGAGTAGTGATTGGATCAAGACGTTT. It specifies CATWDRQRSSDWIKTF.